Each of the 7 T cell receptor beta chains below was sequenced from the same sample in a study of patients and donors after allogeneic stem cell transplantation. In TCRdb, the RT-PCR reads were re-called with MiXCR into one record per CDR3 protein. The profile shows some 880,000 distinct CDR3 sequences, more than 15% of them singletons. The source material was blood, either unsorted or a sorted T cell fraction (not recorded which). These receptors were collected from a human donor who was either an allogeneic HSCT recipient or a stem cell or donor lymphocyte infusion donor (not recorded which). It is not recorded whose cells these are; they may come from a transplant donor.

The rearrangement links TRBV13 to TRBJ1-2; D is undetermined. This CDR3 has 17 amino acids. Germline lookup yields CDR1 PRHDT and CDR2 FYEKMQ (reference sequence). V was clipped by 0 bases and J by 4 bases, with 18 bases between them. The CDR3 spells CASSLGQRKTVSYGYTF. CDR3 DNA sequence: TGTGCCAGCAGCTTAGGCCAAAGAAAAACAGTGTCCTATGGCTACACCTTC.

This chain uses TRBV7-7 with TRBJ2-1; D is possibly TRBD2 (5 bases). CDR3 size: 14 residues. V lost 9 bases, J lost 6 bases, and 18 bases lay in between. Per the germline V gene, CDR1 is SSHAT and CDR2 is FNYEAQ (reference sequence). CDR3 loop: CASTEVFGGNEQFF. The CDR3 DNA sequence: TGTGCCAGTACCGAGGTTTTCGGAGGCAATGAGCAGTTCTTC.

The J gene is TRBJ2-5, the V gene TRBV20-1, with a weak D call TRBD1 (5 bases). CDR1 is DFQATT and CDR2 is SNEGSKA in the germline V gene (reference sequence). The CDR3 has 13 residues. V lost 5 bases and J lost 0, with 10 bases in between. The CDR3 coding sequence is TGCAGTGCTTGGGGCAGGGACCAAGAGACCCAGTACTTC. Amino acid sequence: CSAWGRDQETQYF.

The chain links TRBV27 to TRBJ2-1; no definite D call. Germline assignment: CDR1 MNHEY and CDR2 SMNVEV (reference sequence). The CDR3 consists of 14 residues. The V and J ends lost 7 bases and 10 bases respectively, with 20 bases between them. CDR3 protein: CASILSAGLGEQFF. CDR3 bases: TGTGCCAGCATCCTTTCCGCTGGATTAGGGGAGCAGTTCTTC.

In DNA form, the CDR3 reads TGTGCCACCGGACACAGGGGTAGAGGCACAGATACGCAGTATTTT. It codes for CATGHRGRGTDTQYF. The V and J genes are TRBV10-3 and TRBJ2-3, with 7 bases lining up with TRBD1. The V and J ends lost 10 bases and 1 base, in that order; junction bases with no gene match: 11. The CDR3 has 15 residues. Germline CDR1 ENHRY, CDR2 SYGVKD.

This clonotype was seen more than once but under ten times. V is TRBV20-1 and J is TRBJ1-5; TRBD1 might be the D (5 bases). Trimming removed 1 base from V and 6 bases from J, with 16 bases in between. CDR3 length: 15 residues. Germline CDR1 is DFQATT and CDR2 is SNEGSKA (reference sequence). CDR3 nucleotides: TGCAGTGCTAGAGGGAGCGGAGGGGTTAGTCAGCCCCAGCATTTT. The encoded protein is CSARGSGGVSQPQHF.

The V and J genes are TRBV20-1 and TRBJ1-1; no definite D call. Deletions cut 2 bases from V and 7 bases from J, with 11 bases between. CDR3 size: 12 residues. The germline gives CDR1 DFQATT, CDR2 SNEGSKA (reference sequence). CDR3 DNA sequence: TGCAGTGCTAGAATCCCTTGGGGTGAAGCTTTCTTT. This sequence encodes CSARIPWGEAFF.